These 24 T cell receptor beta chains were all obtained from the same sample, sequenced in a study of blood T cell repertoires in COVID-19. The protocol was immunoSEQ multiplex PCR, while the TCRdb copy is restricted to in-frame clones and leaves out a portion. Among approximately 200,000 clones listed, approximately 85% were seen once. Sequenced input: PBMCs or T cells enriched from blood (not recorded which). All receptors come from a man between 35 and 55 years old who had recovered from COVID-19.

The genes are TRBV28 and TRBJ2-7, with TRBD1 matching 8 bases. V trimming: 3 bases; J trimming: 3 bases; junction bases outside the gene matches: 4. The CDR3 length is 14 residues. Germline-derived CDR1 and CDR2 are MDHEN and SYDVKM. The CDR3 DNA reads TGTGCCAGCAGTTTCACAGGGGGGTACTACGAGCAGTACTTC. Its translation: CASSFTGGYYEQYF.

This chain joins TRBV3-1 (or the pseudogene TRBV3-2) and TRBJ2-5; D may be TRBD2 (5 bases). The CDR3 has 14 residues. V was shortened by 6 bases and J by 5 bases, with 16 bases between the two germline ends. Germline values: CDR1 LGHDT, CDR2 YNNKEL (reference sequence). The chain's CDR3 is CASRPREGVETQYF. Here the CDR3 DNA reads TGTGCCAGCAGGCCCCGTGAGGGTGTCGAGACCCAGTACTTC.

In nucleotides, the CDR3 is TGCGCCAGCGGCCCAGGGGTATCTGGCACAGATACGCAGTATTTT. This encodes CASGPGVSGTDTQYF. The rearrangement links TRBV5-1 to TRBJ2-3, with a possible D match to TRBD1 (6 bases). The germline gives CDR1 SGHRS, CDR2 YFSETQ. V lost 7 bases, J lost 1 base, and 16 bases lay in between. This CDR3 has 15 amino acids. The variable domain in full, completed from reference TRBV5-1 and TRBJ2-3, reads KAGVTQTPRYLIKTRGQQVTLSCSPISGHRSVSWYQQTPGQGLQFLFEYFSETQRNKGNFPGRFSGRQFSNSRSEMNVSTLELGDSALYLCASGPGVSGTDTQYFGPGTRLTVL.

The chain couples TRBV19 to TRBJ2-1; TRBD2 matches 11 bases. The J segment lost 5 bases and the V segment lost 4 bases, leaving 10 bases of the junction unmatched. Germline V CDR1 and CDR2: LNHDA, SQIVND (reference sequence). The CDR3 runs to 17 residues. The CDR3 sequence: CASSTGLAAGGDNEQFF. The DNA of the CDR3 is TGTGCCAGTAGTACGGGACTAGCGGCTGGGGGTGACAATGAGCAGTTCTTC.

This chain links TRBV29-1 with TRBJ2-4, with 7 bases identical to TRBD1. With 3 bases clipped from V and 7 bases from J, the junction kept 3 bases outside the gene matches. The germline V gene encodes CDR1 SQVTM and CDR2 ANQGSEA. This CDR3 comprises 12 residues. The CDR3 sequence is CSVELQGNIQYF. CDR3 nucleotide sequence: TGCAGCGTTGAGTTACAGGGGAACATTCAGTACTTC.

This sequence joins TRBV28 and TRBJ1-5, with 9 bases fitting TRBD1. This CDR3 has 19 residues. With 6 bases clipped from V and 0 bases from J, the junction kept 15 bases outside the gene matches. Germline loops: CDR1 MDHEN, CDR2 SYDVKM. The CDR3 is CASRSMRQGGGYSNQPQHF. For the CDR3, the DNA is TGTGCCAGCAGATCAATGCGACAGGGGGGAGGATATAGCAATCAGCCCCAGCATTTT. The complete variable domain, with remaining parts taken from reference TRBV28 and TRBJ1-5, reads DVKVTQSSRYLVKRTGEKVFLECVQDMDHENMFWYRQDPGLGLRLIYFSYDVKMKEKGDIPEGYSVSREKKERFSLILESASTNQTSMYLCASRSMRQGGGYSNQPQHFGDGTRLSIL.

This clone was observed a few times. The chain carries TRBV19 and TRBJ1-5; no firm D call. The V gene's germline CDR1 is LNHDA and CDR2 SQIVND (reference sequence). This CDR3 is built from 13 residues. Deletions cut 4 bases from V and 4 bases from J, with 8 bases between. The CDR3 reads CASSTVRNQPQHF. The CDR3 DNA follows: TGTGCCAGTAGTACCGTCCGGAATCAGCCCCAGCATTTT.

The chain carries TRBV4-2 and TRBJ1-2, with TRBD1 as a possible D gene (6 bases). CDR3 size: 16 residues. Germline CDR1 and CDR2: LGHNA and YNFKEQ. Trimming shortened V by 0 bases and J by 8 bases, and 19 bases separated the two germline ends. CDR3 coding DNA: TGTGCCAGCAGCCAAGAGCTGGGGGCCTCATCGTGGGGCTACACCTTC. Its translation is CASSQELGASSWGYTF.

The CDR3 loop is CASSLSRGHREAFF. CDR3 DNA sequence: TGTGCCAGCAGTTTATCCAGGGGGCATAGAGAAGCTTTCTTT. The rearrangement links TRBV27 to TRBJ1-1, with 8 bases that match TRBD1. The CDR3 is 14 residues long. In germline, CDR1 is MNHEY, CDR2 SMNVEV (reference sequence). Trimming at V came to 0 bases and at J to 8 bases, leaving 5 bases not matched to a gene.

This chain connects TRBV11-2 to TRBJ1-1; maybe TRBD1 (5 bases). The V gene's germline CDR1 is SGHAT and CDR2 FQNNGV. Trimming removed 4 bases from V and 0 bases from J, with 12 bases in between. This CDR3 comprises 15 residues. The CDR3 loop is CASSSSGRVNTEAFF. The CDR3 DNA is TGTGCCAGCAGCTCTTCAGGGAGGGTGAACACTGAAGCTTTCTTT.

The chain combines TRBV5-4 with TRBJ2-7; 9 nucleotides align to TRBD1. Per germline, CDR1 SGHNT and CDR2 YYREEE (reference sequence). Trimming removed 4 bases from V and 0 bases from J; junction bases left unmatched: 5. The CDR3 contains 15 residues. The CDR3 here is CASSKGQGDSYEQYV. The CDR3, as DNA: TGTGCCAGCAGCAAGGGACAGGGTGACTCCTACGAGCAGTACGTC.

The chain has TRBV7-8 and TRBJ2-7; D is possibly TRBD2 (6 bases). CDR3 length: 14 amino acids. V was clipped by 1 base and J by 5 bases, with 12 bases between them. Germline lookup yields CDR1 SGHVS and CDR2 FQNEAQ. CDR3 loop: CASSLGLARNEQYF. The CDR3 DNA sequence: TGTGCCAGCAGCTTAGGGCTAGCGAGAAACGAGCAGTACTTC. Full variable domain (outside the CDR3, taken from reference TRBV7-8 and TRBJ2-7): GAGVSQSPRYKVAKRGQDVALRCDPISGHVSLFWYQQALGQGPEFLTYFQNEAQLDKSGLPSDRFFAERPEGSVSTLKIQRTQQEDSAVYLCASSLGLARNEQYFGPGTRLTVT.

J is TRBJ1-2 and V is TRBV30; 9 positions agree with TRBD1. The CDR3 spans 16 residues. J gave up 7 bases and V 0 bases, and 12 bases lay outside the gene matches. Germline V gene sequence: CDR1 GTSNPN, CDR2 SVGIG (reference sequence). The CDR3: CAWSVAGTGSIGGYTF. The CDR3 DNA sequence: TGTGCCTGGAGTGTAGCCGGGACAGGGTCGATTGGTGGCTACACCTTC.

The V gene is TRBV9, the J gene TRBJ2-3, with 14 positions matching TRBD2. This CDR3 contains 16 residues. V was pared by 4 bases and J by 6 bases, with 7 bases of the junction left unmatched. CDR1 is SGDLS and CDR2 is YYNGEE in the germline V gene. For the CDR3, the DNA is TGTGCCAGCAGCCCCCAGACTAGCGGGAGGGGGGATACGCAGTATTTT. Translation: CASSPQTSGRGDTQYF.

J is TRBJ2-2 and V is TRBV7-6, with 10 positions matching TRBD2. There are 15 residues in the CDR3. Germline V gives CDR1 SGHVS, CDR2 FNYEAQ. The trim removed 5 bases at V and 7 bases at J, leaving 7 bases unmatched. CDR3 sequence reads: CASSMTSGSSGELFF. CDR3 coding DNA: TGTGCCAGCAGCATGACTAGCGGGTCTAGCGGGGAGCTGTTTTTT. Full variable domain (missing parts from reference TRBV7-6 and TRBJ2-2): GAGVSQSPRYKVTKRGQDVALRCDPISGHVSLYWYRQALGQGPEFLTYFNYEAQQDKSGLPNDRFSAERPEGSISTLTIQRTEQRDSAMYRCASSMTSGSSGELFFGEGSRLTVL.

The chain links TRBV7-9 to TRBJ2-3, with D maybe TRBD1 (5 bases). Germline V gene data show CDR1 as SEHNR and CDR2 as FQNEAQ (reference sequence). This CDR3 contains 15 residues. Trimming left V 2 bases short and J 3 bases short, with 12 bases between. CDR3 protein: CASSLRQSMTDTQYF. Here the CDR3 DNA reads TGTGCCAGCAGCTTAAGACAGAGCATGACAGATACGCAGTATTTT. Full variable domain (remainder filled in from reference TRBV7-9 and TRBJ2-3): DTGVSQNPRHKITKRGQNVTFRCDPISEHNRLYWYRQTLGQGPEFLTYFQNEAQLEKSRLLSDRFSAERPKGSFSTLEIQRTEQGDSAMYLCASSLRQSMTDTQYFGPGTRLTVL.

This chain connects TRBV27 to TRBJ2-4, with D uncertain. The CDR3 has 15 residues. Trimming stripped 0 bases from V and 3 bases from J, with 9 bases between. Germline CDR1 is MNHEY and CDR2 is SMNVEV (reference sequence). This chain's CDR3 is CASSLSILGKNIQYF. The CDR3 DNA is TGTGCCAGCAGTTTATCGATTCTCGGCAAAAACATTCAGTACTTC.

The CDR3 DNA reads TGTGCCATCAGTGAGTCCCCTGCGGGAGGGCCGGTCTACGATACGCAGTATTTT. Translated, it gives CAISESPAGGPVYDTQYF. The chain has TRBV10-3 and TRBJ2-3; TRBD2 aligns across 9 bases. The CDR3 is 18 residues long. The V gene end was trimmed by 0 bases and the J gene end by 6 bases; junction bases not matched to a gene: 13. Germline V gene data show CDR1 as ENHRY and CDR2 as SYGVKD.

This clone appeared a single time. The chain couples TRBV15 to TRBJ2-5; D is perhaps TRBD2 (6 bases). The CDR3 has 17 amino acids. CDR1 is LNHNV and CDR2 is YYDKDF in the germline V gene (reference sequence). Trimming took off 0 bases at V and 1 base at J, with 15 bases between the two ends. CDR3 loop: CATSREGGRQVQETQYF. The DNA of the CDR3 is TGTGCCACCAGCAGAGAAGGAGGGAGGCAGGTCCAAGAGACCCAGTACTTC.

V is TRBV28 and J is TRBJ1-5; D gene unclear. The CDR3 has 15 residues. Deletions cut 1 base from V and 7 bases from J, with 14 bases between. From germline, CDR1 is MDHEN and CDR2 SYDVKM. CDR3 nucleotide sequence: TGTGCCAGCAGTTTATTTCCGGGAGTTAGGCAGCCCCAGCATTTT. This codes for CASSLFPGVRQPQHF. Combining the CDR3 with reference TRBV28 and TRBJ1-5 gives the whole variable domain DVKVTQSSRYLVKRTGEKVFLECVQDMDHENMFWYRQDPGLGLRLIYFSYDVKMKEKGDIPEGYSVSREKKERFSLILESASTNQTSMYLCASSLFPGVRQPQHFGDGTRLSIL.

V gene TRBV3-1 (or the pseudogene TRBV3-2) combines with J gene TRBJ2-7, with 10 bases that match TRBD2. This CDR3 has 16 amino acids. Unmatched junction bases numbered 6, after V lost 1 base and J lost 3 bases. Germline V lookup: CDR1 LGHDT, CDR2 YNNKEL (reference sequence). CDR3 sequence reads: CASSQAQREGGYEQYV. In nucleotides, the CDR3 is TGTGCCAGCAGCCAAGCCCAGCGGGAGGGCGGCTACGAGCAGTACGTC.

The V gene is TRBV6-6, the J gene TRBJ2-1; 10 nucleotides match TRBD2. This CDR3 region has 16 residues. The ends lost 5 bases at V and 6 bases at J; junction bases unmatched: 10. The V gene's germline CDR1 is MNHNY and CDR2 SVGAGI (reference sequence). The CDR3 nucleotides are TGTGCCAGCAGTCGTCTGGGGAGCGGGGGGGGCAATGAGCAGTTCTTC. As protein: CASSRLGSGGGNEQFF.

This rearrangement joins TRBV5-1 to TRBJ2-1; 9 bases are a match to TRBD2. The CDR3 length is 16 residues. Looked up from germline, CDR1 is SGHRS and CDR2 is YFSETQ. V lost 1 base to trimming and J lost 7 bases; unmatched junction nucleotides: 9. CDR3 in amino acids: CASSLPAGGGLNEQFF. The CDR3 coding sequence is TGCGCCAGCAGCTTGCCAGCGGGAGGAGGGTTGAATGAGCAGTTCTTC.

CDR3 sequence (DNA): TGCGCCAGCAGCCAAGTACCTAGCGGGAGAGCCGGTGAGCAGTTCTTC. Amino acids: CASSQVPSGRAGEQFF. V usage is TRBV4-1 and J usage is TRBJ2-1; TRBD2 aligns across 10 bases. Germline V CDR1 and CDR2: MGHRA, YSYEKL. V dropped 1 base and J dropped 9; count of bases not matched to a gene: 9. CDR3 size: 16 residues.